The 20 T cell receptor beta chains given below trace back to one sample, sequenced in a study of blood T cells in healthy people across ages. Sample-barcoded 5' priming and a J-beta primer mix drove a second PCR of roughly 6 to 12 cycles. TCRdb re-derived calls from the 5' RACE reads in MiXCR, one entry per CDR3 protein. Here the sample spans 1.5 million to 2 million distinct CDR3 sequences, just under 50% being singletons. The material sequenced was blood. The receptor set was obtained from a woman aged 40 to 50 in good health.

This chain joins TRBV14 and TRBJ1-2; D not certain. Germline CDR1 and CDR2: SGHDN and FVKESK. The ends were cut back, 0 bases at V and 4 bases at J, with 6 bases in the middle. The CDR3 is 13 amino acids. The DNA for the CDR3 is TGTGCCAGCAGCCAAGATGCCTTCTATGGCTACACCTTC. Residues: CASSQDAFYGYTF.

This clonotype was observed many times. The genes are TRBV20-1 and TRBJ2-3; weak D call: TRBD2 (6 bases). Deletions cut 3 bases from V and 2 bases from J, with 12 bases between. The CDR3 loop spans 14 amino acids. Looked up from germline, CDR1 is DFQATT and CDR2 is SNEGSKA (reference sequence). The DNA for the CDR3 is TGCAGTGCTAGGTCCGGGGGAATCACAGATACGCAGTATTTT. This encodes CSARSGGITDTQYF.

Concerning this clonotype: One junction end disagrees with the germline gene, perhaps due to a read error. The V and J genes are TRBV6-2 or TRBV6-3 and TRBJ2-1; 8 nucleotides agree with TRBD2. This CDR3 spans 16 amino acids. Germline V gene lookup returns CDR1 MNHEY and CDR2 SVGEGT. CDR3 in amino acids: CASSYQGTGGFNEQFF. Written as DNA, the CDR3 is TGTGCCAGCAGTTATCAGGGGACGGGGGGGTTCAATGAACAGTTCTTC.

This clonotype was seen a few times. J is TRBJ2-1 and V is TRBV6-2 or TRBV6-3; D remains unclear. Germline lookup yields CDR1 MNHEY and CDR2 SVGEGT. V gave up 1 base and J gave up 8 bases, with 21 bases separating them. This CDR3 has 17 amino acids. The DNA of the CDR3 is TGTGCCAGCAGTTACTACGTTGGGCCTAGTGTTGGCGATGAGCAGTTCTTC. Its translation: CASSYYVGPSVGDEQFF.

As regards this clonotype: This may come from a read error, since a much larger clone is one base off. CDR3 in amino acids: CASSHRGQGANVPTF. CDR3 nucleotides: TGTGCCAGCAGCCACAGGGGGCAGGGGGCCAACGTCCCGACTTTC. The chain employs TRBV12-3 or TRBV12-4 and TRBJ2-6, with 9 positions matching TRBD1. The CDR3 consists of 15 residues.

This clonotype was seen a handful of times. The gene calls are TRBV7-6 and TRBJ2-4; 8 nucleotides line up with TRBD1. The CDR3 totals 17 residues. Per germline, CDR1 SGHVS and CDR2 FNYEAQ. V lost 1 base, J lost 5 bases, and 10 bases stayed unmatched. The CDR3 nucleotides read TGTGCCAGCAGCTTAGGGACAGGGATAAGTGGACAAAACATTCAGTACTTC. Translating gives CASSLGTGISGQNIQYF.

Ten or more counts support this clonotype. The CDR3 loop reads CASTGPSYEQYF. CDR3 sequence (DNA): TGTGCCAGCACAGGGCCCTCCTACGAGCAGTACTTC. The chain carries TRBV28 and TRBJ2-7, with D perhaps matching TRBD1 (5 bases). V lost 7 bases and J lost 0, with 7 bases in between. Looked up from germline, CDR1 is MDHEN and CDR2 is SYDVKM. The CDR3 runs to 12 residues.

CDR3 protein: CASSPMSARGNNEQFF. CDR3 nucleotides: TGCGCCAGCAGTCCGATGTCGGCTAGAGGTAACAATGAGCAGTTCTTC. V gene TRBV10-1 combines with J gene TRBJ2-1; no clear D. The V gene lost 5 bases and the J gene lost 5 bases, with 19 bases spanning the gap. CDR3 length: 16 residues. The germline V gene has CDR1 WNHNN and CDR2 SYGVQD (reference sequence).

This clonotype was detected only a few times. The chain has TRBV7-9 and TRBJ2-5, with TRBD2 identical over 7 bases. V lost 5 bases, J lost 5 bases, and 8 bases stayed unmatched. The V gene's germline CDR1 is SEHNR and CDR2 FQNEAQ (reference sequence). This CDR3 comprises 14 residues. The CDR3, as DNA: TGTGCCAGCAGCCGTCGGGGAGGGATGGAGACCCAGTACTTC. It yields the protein CASSRRGGMETQYF.

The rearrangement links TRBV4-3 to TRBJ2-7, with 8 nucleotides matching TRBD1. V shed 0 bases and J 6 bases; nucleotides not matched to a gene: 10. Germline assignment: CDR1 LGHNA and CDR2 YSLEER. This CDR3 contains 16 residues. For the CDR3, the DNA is TGCGCCAGCAGCCAAGATCCGAGACAGGGGTTCTCCGAGCAGTACTTC. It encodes CASSQDPRQGFSEQYF.

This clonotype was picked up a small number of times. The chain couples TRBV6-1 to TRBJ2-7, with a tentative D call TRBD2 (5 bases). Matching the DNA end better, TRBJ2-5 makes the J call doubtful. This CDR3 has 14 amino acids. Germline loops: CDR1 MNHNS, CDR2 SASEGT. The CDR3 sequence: CASIRGPLQETQYF. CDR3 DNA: TGTGCCAGCATCCGAGGGCCGTTACAAGAGACCCAGTACTTC.

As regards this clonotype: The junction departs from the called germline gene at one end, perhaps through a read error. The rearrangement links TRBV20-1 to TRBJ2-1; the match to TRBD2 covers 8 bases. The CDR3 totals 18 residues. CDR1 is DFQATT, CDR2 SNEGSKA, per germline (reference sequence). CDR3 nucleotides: TGCAGTGCTAGAGACCTATCGGGGCGGGGGGTACTATACAAGGAGCAGTTCTTC. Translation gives CSARDLSGRGVLYKEQFF.

CDR3 nucleotide sequence: TGCAGCGTACTTTGGAGTAACACAGATACGCAGTATTTT. This gives the protein CSVLWSNTDTQYF. The chain joins TRBV29-1 to TRBJ2-3, with no clear D. The V and J ends lost 6 bases and 2 bases respectively, with 12 bases between them. This CDR3 contains 13 residues. Germline V gene lookup returns CDR1 SQVTM and CDR2 ANQGSEA.

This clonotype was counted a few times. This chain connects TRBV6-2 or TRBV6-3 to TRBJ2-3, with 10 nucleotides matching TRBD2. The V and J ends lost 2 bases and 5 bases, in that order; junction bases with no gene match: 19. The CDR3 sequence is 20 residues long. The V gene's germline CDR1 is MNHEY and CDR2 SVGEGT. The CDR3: CASSYLRAGLATGMGDTQYF. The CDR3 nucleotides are TGTGCCAGCAGTTACCTCAGAGCGGGACTAGCGACCGGGATGGGAGATACGCAGTATTTT.

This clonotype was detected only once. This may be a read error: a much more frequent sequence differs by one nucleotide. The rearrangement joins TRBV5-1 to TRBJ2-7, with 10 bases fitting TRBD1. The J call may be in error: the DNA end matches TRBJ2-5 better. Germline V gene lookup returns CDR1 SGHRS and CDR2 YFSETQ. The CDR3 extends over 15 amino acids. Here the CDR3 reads CASSLAGTGEGTQYF. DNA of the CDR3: TGCGCCAGCAGCTTGGCAGGGACAGGGGAAGGGACCCAGTACTTC.

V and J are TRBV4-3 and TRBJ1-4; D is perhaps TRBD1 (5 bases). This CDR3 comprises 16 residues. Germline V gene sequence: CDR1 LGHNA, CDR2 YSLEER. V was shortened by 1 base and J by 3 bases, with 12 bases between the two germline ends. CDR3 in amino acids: CASSQGRGGANEKLFF. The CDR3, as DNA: TGCGCCAGCAGCCAAGGAAGGGGAGGAGCTAATGAAAAACTGTTTTTT.

In DNA form, the CDR3 reads TGTGCCAGCTACGTATTGGGGGCAGCCAATGGCTACACCTTC. Its protein product is CASYVLGAANGYTF. V gene TRBV28 combines with J gene TRBJ1-2; TRBD1 might be the D (6 bases). V was pared by 8 bases and J by 6 bases, with 19 bases between. Germline assignment: CDR1 MDHEN and CDR2 SYDVKM. The CDR3 is 14 amino acids.

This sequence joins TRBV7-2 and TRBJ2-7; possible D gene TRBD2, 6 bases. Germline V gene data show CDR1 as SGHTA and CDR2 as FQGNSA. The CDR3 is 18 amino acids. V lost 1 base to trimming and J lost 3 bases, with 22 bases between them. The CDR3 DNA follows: TGTGCCAGCAGCTTAGGCTTGACTAGTAGCGACCTCATCTACGAGCAGTACTTC. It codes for CASSLGLTSSDLIYEQYF.

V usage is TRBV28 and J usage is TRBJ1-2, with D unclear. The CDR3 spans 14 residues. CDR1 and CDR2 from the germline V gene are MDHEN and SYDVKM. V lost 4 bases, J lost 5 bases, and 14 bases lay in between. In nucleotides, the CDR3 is TGTGCCAGCAGTTCAGTTGCCAGGAAATATGGCTACACCTTC. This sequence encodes CASSSVARKYGYTF.

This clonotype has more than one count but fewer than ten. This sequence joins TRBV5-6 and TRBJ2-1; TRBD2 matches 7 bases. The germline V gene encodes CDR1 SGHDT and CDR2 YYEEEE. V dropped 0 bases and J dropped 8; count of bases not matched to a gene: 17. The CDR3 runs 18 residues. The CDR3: CASSLGPGGRELVDEQFF. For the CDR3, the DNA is TGTGCCAGCAGCTTGGGGCCGGGGGGAAGGGAATTGGTGGATGAGCAGTTCTTC.